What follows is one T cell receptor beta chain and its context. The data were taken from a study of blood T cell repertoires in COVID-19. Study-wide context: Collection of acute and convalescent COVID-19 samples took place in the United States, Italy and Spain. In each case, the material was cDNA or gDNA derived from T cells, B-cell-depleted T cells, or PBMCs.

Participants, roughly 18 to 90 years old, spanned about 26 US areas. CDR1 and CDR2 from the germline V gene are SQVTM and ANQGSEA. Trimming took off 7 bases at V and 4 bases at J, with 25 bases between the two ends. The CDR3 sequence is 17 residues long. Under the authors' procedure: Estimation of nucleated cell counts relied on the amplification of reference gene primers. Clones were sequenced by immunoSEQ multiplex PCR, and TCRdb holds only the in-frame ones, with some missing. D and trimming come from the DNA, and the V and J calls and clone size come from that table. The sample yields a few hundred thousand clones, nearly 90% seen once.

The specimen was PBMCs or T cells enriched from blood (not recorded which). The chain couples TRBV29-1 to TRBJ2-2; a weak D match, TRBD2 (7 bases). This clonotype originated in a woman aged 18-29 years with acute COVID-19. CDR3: CSAGGLRGAEGTGELFF. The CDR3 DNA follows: TGCAGCGCTGGCGGGTTACGGGGGGCGGAGGGCACCGGGGAGCTGTTTTTT.